The 10 T cell receptor beta chains below were found in one sample sequenced in a study of cytomegalovirus exposure and HLA in healthy donors. With 60 Vbeta and 13 Jbeta primers, the PCR was carried out. Libraries were prepared by immunoSEQ multiplex PCR; TCRdb keeps only in-frame clonotypes and omits some of them. In the table there are 150,000 to 200,000 clones, about 80% of which are singletons. The sample comprised PBMCs. The receptors derive from a man in his thirties or forties in good health and CMV-seronegative.

The chain joins TRBV30 to TRBJ1-2; maybe TRBD1 (5 bases). V lost 0 bases and J lost 4, with 21 bases in between. Germline assignment: CDR1 GTSNPN and CDR2 SVGIG (reference sequence). CDR3 length equals 17 residues. CDR3 DNA: TGTGCCTGGAGTGTAACTTTCCTCGGGGGAGGCGGCTATGGCTACACCTTC. Protein sequence: CAWSVTFLGGGGYGYTF. The whole variable domain, filled in from reference TRBV30 and TRBJ1-2, reads SQTIHQWPATLVQPVGSPLSLECTVEGTSNPNLYWYRQAAGRGLQLLFYSVGIGQISSEVPQNLSASRPQDRQFILSSKKLLLSDSGFYLCAWSVTFLGGGGYGYTFGSGTRLTVV.

The chain recombines TRBV2 with TRBJ2-3; TRBD1 might be the D (6 bases). This CDR3 has 15 amino acids. From germline, CDR1 is SNHLY and CDR2 FYNNEI. Trimming shortened V by 5 bases and J by 4 bases, and 16 bases separated the two germline ends. CDR3 region: CASSPTGTPADTQYF. CDR3 nucleotide sequence: TGTGCCAGCAGTCCCACAGGGACACCAGCAGATACGCAGTATTTT.

Only a few counts were recorded for this clone. This sequence joins TRBV6-1 and TRBJ1-1, with D unclear. Trimming pared 6 bases from V and 2 bases from J, leaving 13 bases between. Per the germline V gene, CDR1 is MNHNS and CDR2 is SASEGT. The CDR3 has 14 amino acids. Written as DNA, the CDR3 is TGTGCCAGCAGCGTGGTCTCCACAAACACTGAAGCTTTCTTT. Protein product: CASSVVSTNTEAFF.

V usage is TRBV19 and J usage is TRBJ2-7, with D perhaps matching TRBD1 (6 bases). CDR1 LNHDA and CDR2 SQIVND come from the germline V gene (reference sequence). The CDR3 consists of 12 residues. V was clipped by 10 bases and J by 0 bases, with 10 bases between them. CDR3 loop: CATDRFSYEQYF. In DNA, the CDR3 is TGTGCCACTGACAGGTTCTCCTACGAGCAGTACTTC.

This clone was seen a few times. The J gene is TRBJ2-7, the V gene TRBV6-1; 10 positions match TRBD1. Per germline, CDR1 MNHNS and CDR2 SASEGT. V shed 1 base and J 3 bases; nucleotides not matched to a gene: 6. The CDR3 runs 16 residues. The CDR3 sequence: CASSEEGGQGNYEQYF. The CDR3 DNA is TGTGCCAGCAGTGAAGAGGGGGGACAGGGGAACTACGAGCAGTACTTC.

J is TRBJ1-2 and V is TRBV30, with 9 bases fitting TRBD1. The CDR3 runs to 13 residues. V lost 3 bases and J lost 6; bases outside the gene matches: 5. Germline CDR1 GTSNPN, CDR2 SVGIG (reference sequence). CDR3 bases: TGTGCCTGGAGGATGACAGGGGGAAATGGCTACACCTTC. Amino acid sequence: CAWRMTGGNGYTF.

V gene TRBV7-6 combines with J gene TRBJ1-5; D is possibly TRBD1 (5 bases). The V and J ends lost 0 bases and 10 bases respectively, with 16 bases between them. Germline CDR1 and CDR2: SGHVS and FNYEAQ. The CDR3 covers 15 residues. CDR3 bases: TGTGCCAGCAGCTTAGCTATAGGGGATGATGGCCCCCAGCATTTT. Translation gives CASSLAIGDDGPQHF. Supplemented by reference TRBV7-6 and TRBJ1-5, the full variable domain reads GAGVSQSPRYKVTKRGQDVALRCDPISGHVSLYWYRQALGQGPEFLTYFNYEAQQDKSGLPNDRFSAERPEGSISTLTIQRTEQRDSAMYRCASSLAIGDDGPQHFGDGTRLSIL.

This clone was seen only once. The chain links TRBV5-1 to TRBJ2-4, with a weak D call TRBD1 (6 bases). The CDR3 contains 16 residues. V lost 4 bases and J 6 bases, leaving 20 bases between the germline ends. The germline V gene encodes CDR1 SGHRS and CDR2 YFSETQ. CDR3 coding DNA: TGCGCCAGCAGCCCCGGGACACCGAGGGGTGGAAACATTCAGTACTTC. Amino acid sequence: CASSPGTPRGGNIQYF.

CDR3 loop: CAWSRGQEPQHF. CDR3 DNA sequence: TGTGCCTGGAGTAGGGGTCAGGAGCCCCAGCATTTT. This rearrangement joins TRBV30 to TRBJ1-5; perhaps TRBD1 as D (5 bases). Trimming stripped 2 bases from V and 8 bases from J, with 10 bases between. In germline, CDR1 is GTSNPN, CDR2 SVGIG (reference sequence). CDR3 length: 12 amino acids.

The chain is built from TRBV5-1 and TRBJ2-5, with TRBD1 matching over 7 bases. V was pared by 2 bases and J by 5 bases, with 6 bases of the junction left unmatched. Germline V lookup: CDR1 SGHRS, CDR2 YFSETQ. This CDR3 comprises 14 residues. The DNA of the CDR3 is TGCGCCAGCAGCTTAGGACAGGTTGTGGAGACCCAGTACTTC. Its translation is CASSLGQVVETQYF.